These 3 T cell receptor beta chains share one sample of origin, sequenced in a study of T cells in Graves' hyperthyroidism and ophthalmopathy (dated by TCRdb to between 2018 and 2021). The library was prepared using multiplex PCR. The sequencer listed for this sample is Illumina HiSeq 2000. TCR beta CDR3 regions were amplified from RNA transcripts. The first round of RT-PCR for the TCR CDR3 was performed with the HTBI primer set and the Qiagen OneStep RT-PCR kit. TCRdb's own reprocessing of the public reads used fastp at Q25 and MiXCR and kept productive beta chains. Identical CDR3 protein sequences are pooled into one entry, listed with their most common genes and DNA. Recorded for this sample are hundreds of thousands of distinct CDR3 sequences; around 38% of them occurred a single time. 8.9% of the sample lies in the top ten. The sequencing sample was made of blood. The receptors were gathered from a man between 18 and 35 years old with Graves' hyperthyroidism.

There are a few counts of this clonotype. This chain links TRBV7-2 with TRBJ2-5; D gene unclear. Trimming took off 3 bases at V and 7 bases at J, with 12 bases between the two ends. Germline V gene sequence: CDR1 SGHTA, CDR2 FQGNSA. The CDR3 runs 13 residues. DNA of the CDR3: TGTGCCAGCAGCTTGAGCGCCCGAGGGACCCAGTACTTC. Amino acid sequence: CASSLSARGTQYF.

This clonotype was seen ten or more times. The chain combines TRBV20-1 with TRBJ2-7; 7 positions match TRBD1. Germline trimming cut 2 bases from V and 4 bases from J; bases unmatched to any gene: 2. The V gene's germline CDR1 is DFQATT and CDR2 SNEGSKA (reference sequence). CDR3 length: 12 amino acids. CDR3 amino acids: CSARRGQYEQYF. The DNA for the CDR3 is TGCAGTGCTAGACGGGGACAGTACGAGCAGTACTTC.

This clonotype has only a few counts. In DNA, the CDR3 is TGCAGCGTTCGGAAGGCTACTAACACCGGGGAGCTGTTTTTT. Its protein is CSVRKATNTGELFF. This chain uses TRBV29-1 with TRBJ2-2; no firm D call. There are 14 residues in the CDR3. Germline V lookup: CDR1 SQVTM, CDR2 ANQGSEA. V was cut by 5 bases and J by 2 bases, with 12 bases left in between.